Detailed here is one T cell receptor (beta chain). This specimen belongs to a study of OX40 agonist ivuxolimab in advanced cancers. The ends lost 6 bases at V and 4 bases at J; junction bases unmatched: 8. CDR3 length: 16 amino acids. From germline, CDR1 is MGHRA and CDR2 YSYEKL. Generated by immunoSEQ multiplex PCR, the TCRdb table keeps only in-frame clones and is missing some. The repertoire consists of 77,000 or so clones, with 80% to 95% occurring once and the leading ten covering 0.45% to 0.65%. The chain combines TRBV4-1 with TRBJ1-4; 10 bases map to TRBD1. Sequenced material: CD4+ or CD8+ T cells sorted from blood, taken in a trial of the OX40 agonist ivuxolimab. The clonotype originates from an adult with an advanced solid tumor such as melanoma, head and neck, liver or kidney cancer. The CDR3 sequence: CASRDRGRKGNEKLFF. The CDR3 coding sequence is TGCGCCAGCAGAGACAGGGGGCGAAAGGGTAATGAAAAACTGTTTTTT.